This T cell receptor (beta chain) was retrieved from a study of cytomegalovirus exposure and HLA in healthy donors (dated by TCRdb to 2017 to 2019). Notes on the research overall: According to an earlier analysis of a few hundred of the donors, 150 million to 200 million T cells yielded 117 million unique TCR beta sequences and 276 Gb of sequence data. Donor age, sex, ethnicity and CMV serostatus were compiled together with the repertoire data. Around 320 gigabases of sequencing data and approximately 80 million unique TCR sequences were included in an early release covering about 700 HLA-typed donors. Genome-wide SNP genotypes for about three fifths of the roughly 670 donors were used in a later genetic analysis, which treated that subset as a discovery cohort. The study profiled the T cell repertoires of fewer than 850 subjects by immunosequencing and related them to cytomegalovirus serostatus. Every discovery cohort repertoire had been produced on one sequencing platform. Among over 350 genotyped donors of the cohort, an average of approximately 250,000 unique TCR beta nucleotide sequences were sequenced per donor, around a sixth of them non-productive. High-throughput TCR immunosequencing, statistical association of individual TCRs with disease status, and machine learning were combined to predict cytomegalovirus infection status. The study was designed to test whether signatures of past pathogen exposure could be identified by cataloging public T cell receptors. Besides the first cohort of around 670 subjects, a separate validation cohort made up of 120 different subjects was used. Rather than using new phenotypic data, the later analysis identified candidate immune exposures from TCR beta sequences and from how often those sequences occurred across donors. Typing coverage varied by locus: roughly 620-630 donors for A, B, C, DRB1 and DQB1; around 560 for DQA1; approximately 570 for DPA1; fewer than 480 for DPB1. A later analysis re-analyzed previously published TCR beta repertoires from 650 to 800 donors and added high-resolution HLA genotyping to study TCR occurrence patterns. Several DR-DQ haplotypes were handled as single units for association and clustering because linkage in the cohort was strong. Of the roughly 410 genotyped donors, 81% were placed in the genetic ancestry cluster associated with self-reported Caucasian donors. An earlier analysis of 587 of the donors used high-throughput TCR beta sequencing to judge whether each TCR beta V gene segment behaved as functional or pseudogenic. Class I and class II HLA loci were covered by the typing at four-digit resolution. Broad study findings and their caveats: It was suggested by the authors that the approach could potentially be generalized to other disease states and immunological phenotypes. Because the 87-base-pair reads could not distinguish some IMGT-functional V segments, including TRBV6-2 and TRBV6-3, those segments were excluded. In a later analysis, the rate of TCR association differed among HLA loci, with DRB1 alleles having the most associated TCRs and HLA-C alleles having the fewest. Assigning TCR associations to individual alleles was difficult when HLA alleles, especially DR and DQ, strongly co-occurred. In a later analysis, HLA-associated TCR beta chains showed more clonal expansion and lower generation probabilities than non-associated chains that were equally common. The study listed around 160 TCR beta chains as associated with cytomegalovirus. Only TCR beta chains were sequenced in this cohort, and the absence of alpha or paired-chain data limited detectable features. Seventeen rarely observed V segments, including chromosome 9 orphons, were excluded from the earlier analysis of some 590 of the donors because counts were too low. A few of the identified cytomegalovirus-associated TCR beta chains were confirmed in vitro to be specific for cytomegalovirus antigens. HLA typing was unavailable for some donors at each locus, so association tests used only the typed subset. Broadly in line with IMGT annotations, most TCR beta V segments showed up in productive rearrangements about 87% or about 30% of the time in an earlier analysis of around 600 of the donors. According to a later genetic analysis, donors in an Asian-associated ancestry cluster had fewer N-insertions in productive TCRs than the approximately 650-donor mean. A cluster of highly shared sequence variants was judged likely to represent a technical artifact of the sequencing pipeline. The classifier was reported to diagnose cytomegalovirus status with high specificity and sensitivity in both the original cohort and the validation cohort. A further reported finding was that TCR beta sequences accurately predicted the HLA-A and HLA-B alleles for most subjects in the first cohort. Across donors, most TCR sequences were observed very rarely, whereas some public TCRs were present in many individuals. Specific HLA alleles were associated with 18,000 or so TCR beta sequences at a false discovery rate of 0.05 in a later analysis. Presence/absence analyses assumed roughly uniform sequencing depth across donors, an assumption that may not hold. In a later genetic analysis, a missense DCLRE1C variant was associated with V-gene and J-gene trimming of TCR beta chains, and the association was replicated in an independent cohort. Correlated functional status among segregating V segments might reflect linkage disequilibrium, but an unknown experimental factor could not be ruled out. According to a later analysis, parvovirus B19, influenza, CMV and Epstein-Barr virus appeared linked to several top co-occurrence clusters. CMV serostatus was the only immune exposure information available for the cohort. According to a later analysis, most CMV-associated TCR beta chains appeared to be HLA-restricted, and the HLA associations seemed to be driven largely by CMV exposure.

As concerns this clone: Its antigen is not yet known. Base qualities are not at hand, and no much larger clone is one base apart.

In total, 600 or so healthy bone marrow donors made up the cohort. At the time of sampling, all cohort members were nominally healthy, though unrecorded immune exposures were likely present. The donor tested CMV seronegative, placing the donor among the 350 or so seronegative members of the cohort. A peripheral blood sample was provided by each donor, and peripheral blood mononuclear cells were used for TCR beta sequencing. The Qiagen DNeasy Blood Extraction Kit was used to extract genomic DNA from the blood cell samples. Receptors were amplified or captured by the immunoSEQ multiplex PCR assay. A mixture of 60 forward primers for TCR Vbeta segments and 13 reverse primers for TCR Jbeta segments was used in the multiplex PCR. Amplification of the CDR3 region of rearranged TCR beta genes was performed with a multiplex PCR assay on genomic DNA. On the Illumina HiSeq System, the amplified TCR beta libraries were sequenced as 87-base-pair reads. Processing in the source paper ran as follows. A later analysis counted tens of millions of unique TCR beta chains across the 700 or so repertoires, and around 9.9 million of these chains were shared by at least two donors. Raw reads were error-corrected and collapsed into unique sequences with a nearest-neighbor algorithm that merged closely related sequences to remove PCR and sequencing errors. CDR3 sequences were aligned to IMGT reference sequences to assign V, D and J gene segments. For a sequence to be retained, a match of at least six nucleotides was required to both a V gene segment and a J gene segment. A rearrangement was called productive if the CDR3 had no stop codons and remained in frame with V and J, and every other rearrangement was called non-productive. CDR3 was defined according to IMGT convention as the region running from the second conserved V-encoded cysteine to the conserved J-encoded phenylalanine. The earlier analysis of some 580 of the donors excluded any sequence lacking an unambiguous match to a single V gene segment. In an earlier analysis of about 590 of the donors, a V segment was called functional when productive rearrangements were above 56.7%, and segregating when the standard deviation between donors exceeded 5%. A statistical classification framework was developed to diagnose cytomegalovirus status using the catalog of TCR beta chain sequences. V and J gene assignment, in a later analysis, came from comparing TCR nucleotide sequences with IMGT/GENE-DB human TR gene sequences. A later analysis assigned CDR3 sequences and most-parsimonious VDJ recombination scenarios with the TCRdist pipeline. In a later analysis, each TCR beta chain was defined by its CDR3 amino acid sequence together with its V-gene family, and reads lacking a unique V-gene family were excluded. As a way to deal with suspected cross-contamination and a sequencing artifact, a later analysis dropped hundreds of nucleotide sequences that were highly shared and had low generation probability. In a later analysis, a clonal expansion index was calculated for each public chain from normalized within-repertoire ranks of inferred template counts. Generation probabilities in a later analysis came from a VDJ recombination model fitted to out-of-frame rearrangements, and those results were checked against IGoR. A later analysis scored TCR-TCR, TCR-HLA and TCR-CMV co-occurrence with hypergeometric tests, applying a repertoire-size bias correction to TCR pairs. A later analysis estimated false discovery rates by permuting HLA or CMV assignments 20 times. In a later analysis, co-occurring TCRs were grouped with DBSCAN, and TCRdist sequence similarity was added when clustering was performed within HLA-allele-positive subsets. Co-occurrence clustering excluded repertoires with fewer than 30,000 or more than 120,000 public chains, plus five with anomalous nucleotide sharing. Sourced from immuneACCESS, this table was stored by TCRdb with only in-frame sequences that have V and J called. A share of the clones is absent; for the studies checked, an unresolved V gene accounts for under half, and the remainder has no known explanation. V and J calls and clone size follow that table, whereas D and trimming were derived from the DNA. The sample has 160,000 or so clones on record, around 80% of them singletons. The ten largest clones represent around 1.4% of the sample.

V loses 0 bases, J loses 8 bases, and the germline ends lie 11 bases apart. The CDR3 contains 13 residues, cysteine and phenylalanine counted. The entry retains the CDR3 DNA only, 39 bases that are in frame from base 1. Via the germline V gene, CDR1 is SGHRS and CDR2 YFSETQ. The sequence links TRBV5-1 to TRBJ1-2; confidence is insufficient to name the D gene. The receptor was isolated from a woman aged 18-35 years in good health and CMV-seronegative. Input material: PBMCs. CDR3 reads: CASSLETGRGYTF. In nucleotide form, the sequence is TGCGCCAGCAGCTTGGAGACTGGGAGAGGCTACACCTTC.